This TCR beta chain comes out of a study of naive and memory T cell subsets. Points from the study as a whole: Naive repertoires, especially CD8, held a few larger clonotypes, possibly memory cells re-expressing CD45RA.

Both TRBC1 and TRBC2 were covered by a beta constant-region primer of two equimolar oligonucleotides. The ligated cDNA underwent four PCR rounds using SP2 and nested alpha and beta constant-region primers. A single record per CDR3 protein comes from TCRdb applying MiXCR to the UMI-ligation and nested PCR reads. This table holds around 83,000 distinct CDR3 sequences, roughly 12% found once. At least ten counts were recorded for this clonotype. Antigen specificity is unknown. Cells stained for CD3, CD4, CD8, CD45RA, CD27 and viability were sorted into four CD45RA/CD27 subsets. Specimen: naive CD4+ T cells from blood. This sequence originates from a human donor in good health.

As DNA, the CDR3 is TGCAGCGTTGATCGACAGACAGAAGCTTTCTTT. This encodes CSVDRQTEAFF. This sequence joins TRBV29-1 and TRBJ1-1; possibly TRBD1 for D (5 bases). The CDR3 sequence is 11 residues long. Trimming removed 3 bases at V and 8 bases at J, with 10 bases between. The germline CDR1 and CDR2 sequences are SQVTM and ANQGSEA.